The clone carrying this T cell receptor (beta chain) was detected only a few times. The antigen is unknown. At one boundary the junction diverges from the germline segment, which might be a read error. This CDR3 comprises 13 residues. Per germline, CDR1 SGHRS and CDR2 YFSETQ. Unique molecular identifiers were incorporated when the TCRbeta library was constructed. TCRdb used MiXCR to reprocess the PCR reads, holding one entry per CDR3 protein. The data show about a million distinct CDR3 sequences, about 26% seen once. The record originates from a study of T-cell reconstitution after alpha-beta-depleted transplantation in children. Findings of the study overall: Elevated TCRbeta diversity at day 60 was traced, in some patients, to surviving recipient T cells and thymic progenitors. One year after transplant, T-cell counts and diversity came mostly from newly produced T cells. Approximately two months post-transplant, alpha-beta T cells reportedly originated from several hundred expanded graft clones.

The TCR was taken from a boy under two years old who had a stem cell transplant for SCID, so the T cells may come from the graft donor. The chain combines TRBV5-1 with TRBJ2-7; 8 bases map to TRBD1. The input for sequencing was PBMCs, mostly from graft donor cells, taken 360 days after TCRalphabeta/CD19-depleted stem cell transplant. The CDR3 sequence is CASSLGSGQALLF. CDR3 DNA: TGCGCCAGCAGCTTGGGATCGGGACAGGCTCTCCTCTTC.